This TCR beta chain was retrieved from a study of blood T cell repertoires in COVID-19. Looking at the study overall: Collection of acute and convalescent COVID-19 samples took place in the United States, Italy and Spain.

Germline values: CDR1 MDHEN, CDR2 SYDVKM. The CDR3 has 15 amino acids. Trimming left V 3 bases short and J 5 bases short, with 14 bases between. Original handling: Reference gene primer amplification yielded estimated nucleated cell counts. TCRdb's table, derived via immunoSEQ multiplex PCR, lists solely in-frame clones and lacks some. V and J calls and clone size are as listed in that table; D and trimming were resolved from the DNA. The sample has 150,000 to 160,000 clones, about three quarters seen once. This rearrangement joins TRBV28 to TRBJ2-1; D is unresolved. The sequencing sample was made of peripheral blood. This sequence was found in an elderly man with acute or convalescent COVID-19. CDR3 in DNA: TGTGCCAGCAGTTTCCCAGGAACCGCCAACAATGAGCAGTTCTTC. It codes for CASSFPGTANNEQFF.